This T cell receptor (beta chain) was captured by sequencing in a study of Ad26.COV2.S vaccination and SARS-CoV-2 variants. At the level of the study: The donor belonged to the COV1001 Ad26.COV2.S trial arm.

Treatment meaning: around 19 received Ad26.COV2.S at low or high dose, single or two shots; about five received placebo; per-sample allocation not given. The samples were gathered on day 63 after the first injection of vaccine or placebo. Donor was an adult aged 18-55 years in Boston. In the vaccine, an Ad26 vector expressed the SARS-CoV-2 spike of the Wuhan strain. General study findings and limits: Post-vaccination breadth of spike-specific CD8+ and CD4+ T cell responses was reportedly substantial.

The CDR3 covers 15 residues. V lost 5 bases to trimming and J lost 2 bases; unmatched junction nucleotides: 6. Germline V gene data show CDR1 as MNHEY and CDR2 as SVGEGT. Produced via immunoSEQ multiplex PCR; TCRdb's table is partial and in-frame only. The sample has about 680,000 clones; roughly nine tenths are singletons. Concerning this clone: Antigen unknown.

The gene calls are TRBV6-2 or TRBV6-3 and TRBJ2-5, with 9 bases matching TRBD1. Sequencing was performed on peripheral blood, taken in a trial of Ad26.COV2.S vaccine versus placebo. The TCR originated in a person between 18 and 60 years old who received the Ad26.COV2.S COVID-19 vaccine or a placebo. This chain's CDR3 is CASSPGTGWQETQYF. For the CDR3, the DNA is TGTGCCAGCAGTCCGGGGACAGGGTGGCAAGAGACCCAGTACTTC.